The 10 T cell receptor beta chains given below trace back to one sample, sequenced in a study of cytomegalovirus exposure and HLA in healthy donors (dated by TCRdb to 2017 to 2019). The method was the immunoSEQ multiplex PCR assay. For the multiplex PCR, a mixture combining 60 forward primers for TCR Vbeta segments and 13 reverse primers for TCR Jbeta segments was used. In its TCRdb copy, this immuneACCESS table keeps in-frame sequences only and misses some clones. Where compared with another copy, unresolved V genes explain less than half of these, and the others have no known cause. The sample table holds around 190,000 clones, of which roughly 87% were seen once. The top ten clones comprise about 0.5% of the sample. The source material was PBMCs. The origin of the receptors is a woman aged 45-59 years in good health and CMV-seronegative.

The chain combines TRBV5-6 with TRBJ2-7; the match to TRBD1 covers 7 bases. The germline V gene encodes CDR1 SGHDT and CDR2 YYEEEE. V lost 6 bases to trimming and J lost 6 bases; unmatched junction nucleotides: 6. The CDR3 sequence is 12 residues long. In DNA, the CDR3 is TGTGCCAGCAACGGACAGGTCGGCGAGCAGTACTTC. It codes for CASNGQVGEQYF.

J is TRBJ1-1 and V is TRBV11-2; D is ambiguous. CDR1 is SGHAT and CDR2 is FQNNGV in the germline V gene. The ends were cut back, 5 bases at V and 1 base at J, with 17 bases in the middle. The CDR3 loop spans 16 amino acids. The CDR3 DNA follows: TGTGCCAGCAGCCGTGGGCTACGACGAGAGAACACTGAAGCTTTCTTT. The encoded protein is CASSRGLRRENTEAFF.

The J gene is TRBJ2-3, the V gene TRBV9; 10 positions agree with TRBD2. The length of the CDR3 is 16 residues. V was clipped by 0 bases and J by 4 bases; unmatched bases: 5. The germline CDR1 and CDR2 sequences are SGDLS and YYNGEE. The CDR3 DNA is TGTGCCAGCAGCGTAGGAGAGCGGGGGGGTCCAGATACGCAGTATTTT. This codes for CASSVGERGGPDTQYF.

The chain links TRBV7-2 to TRBJ2-3; TRBD2 matches 8 bases. Germline trimming cut 2 bases from V and 7 bases from J; bases unmatched to any gene: 5. Germline-derived CDR1 and CDR2 are SGHTA and FQGNSA. This CDR3 is built from 14 residues. This CDR3 reads CASSLRLASNTQYF. The CDR3, as DNA: TGTGCCAGCAGCTTACGACTAGCGTCGAATACGCAGTATTTT.

The sample holds a few counts of this clone. Here the CDR3 DNA reads TGTGCCAGCAGCCAAGGACTAGCGGAGTCCTACGAGCAGTACTTC. Its translation: CASSQGLAESYEQYF. The chain links TRBV9 to TRBJ2-7, with 10 bases identical to TRBD2. Per the germline V gene, CDR1 is SGDLS and CDR2 is YYNGEE. The CDR3 spans 15 residues. J gave up 1 base and V 4 bases, and 5 bases lay outside the gene matches.

V and J are TRBV5-4 and TRBJ1-2, with a possible D match to TRBD1 (6 bases). With 4 bases removed from V and 2 bases from J, the gap between germline ends came to 15 bases. The CDR3 is 15 amino acids. Germline CDR1 is SGHNT and CDR2 is YYREEE (reference sequence). The CDR3 reads CASSVTLQGNYGYTF. DNA of the CDR3: TGTGCCAGCAGCGTTACCCTACAGGGAAACTATGGCTACACCTTC.

Remarks on this clone: Other DNA sequences in the same sample also yield this CDR3. The CDR3 nucleotides read TGTGCCAGCAGTTTACAGGGTGGTTCCACTGAAGCTTTCTTT. Translating gives CASSLQGGSTEAFF. V usage is TRBV28 and J usage is TRBJ1-1; D might be TRBD1 (5 bases). From germline, CDR1 is MDHEN and CDR2 SYDVKM. V was shortened by 2 bases and J by 4 bases, with 11 bases between the two germline ends. CDR3 length: 14 amino acids.

The rearrangement uses TRBV18 and TRBJ2-7; D is uncertain. The CDR3 contains 13 residues. Deletions cut 2 bases from V and 1 base from J, with 6 bases between. Germline V CDR1 and CDR2: KGHSH, LQKENI. The CDR3 sequence is CASSPTASYEQYF. As DNA, the CDR3 is TGTGCCAGCTCACCAACAGCTTCCTACGAGCAGTACTTC.

The chain links TRBV4-1 to TRBJ1-3, with TRBD1 as a possible D gene (5 bases). V was cut by 1 base and J by 1 base, with 17 bases left in between. Germline V CDR1 and CDR2: MGHRA, YSYEKL. The CDR3 has 18 residues. CDR3 sequence: CASSQGGRGRGSGNTIYF. The CDR3 nucleotides read TGCGCCAGCAGCCAAGGGGGAAGGGGAAGGGGATCTGGAAACACCATATATTTT.

The rearrangement uses TRBV5-1 and TRBJ1-5; 10 nucleotides agree with TRBD1. Losses at the gene ends were 2 bases for V and 8 bases for J; bases not matched to a gene: 10. Germline CDR1 and CDR2: SGHRS and YFSETQ. The length of the CDR3 is 16 residues. The CDR3 is CASSLDRDRGSEPQHF. CDR3 in DNA: TGCGCCAGCAGCTTAGACCGGGACAGGGGTTCCGAGCCCCAGCATTTT.